This T cell receptor (beta chain) was found in a study of T cell repertoires in cytomegalovirus infection. Study as a whole: Public TCR beta signatures marked donors with CMV infection and the matching HLA.

Broader study findings: What dominated the ex vivo response were HLA-C-restricted CMV-specific TCR beta clonotypes. Of the TCR beta families, the public ones yielded a cumulative frequency that identified carriers of CMV plus the relevant HLA.

TCRdb itself ran the reads through MiXCR, one entry per CDR3 protein. Of roughly 68,000 distinct CDR3 sequences listed, around 21% are singletons. Germline CDR1 is MNHEY and CDR2 is SVGEGT. The CDR3 has 16 residues. The germline V and J ends were trimmed by 2 bases and 0 bases, with 12 bases remaining between them. Notes on this clonotype: Its antigen is undetermined.

This chain connects TRBV6-2 or TRBV6-3 to TRBJ2-3; no clear D. Sequencing was carried out using PBMCs, sequenced either directly or after in vitro stimulation (not recorded which). The source is a human donor in good health (CMV status not recorded). Some clones in this sample may be carry-over from other donors' samples. CDR3 in DNA: TGTGCCAGCAGTTACGGGTTCGCGGAAAGCACAGATACGCAGTATTTT. Translated: CASSYGFAESTDTQYF.